Listed here are 19 T cell receptor beta chains from one sample, sequenced in a study of cytomegalovirus exposure and HLA in healthy donors. The PCR contained 60 Vbeta and 13 Jbeta primers. The method was immunoSEQ multiplex PCR; TCRdb's version includes in-frame clones alone and lacks a portion of them. The sample lists about 130,000 clones, 70% to 85% occurring once. The source material was PBMCs. The receptors derive from a woman aged 55-75 years in good health and CMV-seropositive.

This clone was seen a single time. CDR3 region: CASSPGTPYGYTF. The CDR3 region has the DNA TGTGCCAGCAGTCCCGGGACTCCCTATGGCTACACCTTC. V usage is TRBV28 and J usage is TRBJ1-2, with TRBD1 as a possible D gene (5 bases). The CDR3 runs to 13 residues. V was cut by 5 bases and J by 4 bases, with 11 bases left in between. Germline values: CDR1 MDHEN, CDR2 SYDVKM.

As DNA, the CDR3 is TGTGCCAGCAGCTTTACTGGTGAGCAGTTCTTC. Translation: CASSFTGEQFF. The rearrangement links TRBV5-4 to TRBJ2-1; D is uncertain. Trimming cost V 2 bases and J 9 bases, with 6 bases left between them. The CDR3 is made up of 11 amino acids. Germline V gives CDR1 SGHNT, CDR2 YYREEE (reference sequence). Drawing the rest from reference TRBV5-4 and TRBJ2-1, the complete variable domain is ETGVTQSPTHLIKTRGQQVTLRCSSQSGHNTVSWYQQALGQGPQFIFQYYREEENGRGNFPPRFSGLQFPNYSSELNVNALELDDSALYLCASSFTGEQFFGPGTRLTVL.

This CDR3 reads CAISVPTSSYNEQFF. The CDR3 DNA is TGTGCCATCAGTGTGCCCACGAGCTCCTACAATGAGCAGTTCTTC. The V and J genes are TRBV10-3 and TRBJ2-1, with D uncertain. Germline values: CDR1 ENHRY, CDR2 SYGVKD. This CDR3 spans 15 amino acids. V was trimmed by 4 bases and J by 0 bases, leaving 10 bases between them.

This clone has just a few counts. The CDR3 here is CASSLGRSSGNTIYF. CDR3 bases: TGTGCCAGCAGCTTGGGGCGGAGCTCTGGAAACACCATATATTTT. V usage is TRBV5-8 and J usage is TRBJ1-3; unclear D gene. V was shortened by 0 bases and J by 0 bases, with 7 bases between the two germline ends. The CDR3 runs to 15 residues. CDR1 and CDR2 (germline): SGHTS, YDEGEE. Based on the CDR3 plus reference TRBV5-8 and TRBJ1-3, the full variable domain is EAGVTQSPTHLIKTRGQQATLRCSPISGHTSVYWYQQALGLGLQFLLWYDEGEERNRGNFPPRFSGRQFPNYSSELNVNALELEDSALYLCASSLGRSSGNTIYFGEGSWLTVV.

This chain uses TRBV27 with TRBJ1-2; 7 positions agree with TRBD1. This CDR3 is 14 amino acids long. The germline V gene has CDR1 MNHEY and CDR2 SMNVEV (reference sequence). V lost 2 bases to trimming and J lost 0 bases; unmatched junction nucleotides: 0. This chain's CDR3 is CASSLGQANYGYTF. CDR3 bases: TGTGCCAGCAGTTTAGGACAGGCTAACTATGGCTACACCTTC.

The chain couples TRBV6-5 to TRBJ1-1; D gene ambiguous. Trimming removed 10 bases from V and 6 bases from J, with 12 bases in between. The germline CDR1 and CDR2 sequences are MNHEY and SVGAGI. CDR3 size: 11 residues. CDR3 sequence (DNA): TGTGCCACCACCCAGGCCGCTGAAGCTTTCTTT. The encoded protein is CATTQAAEAFF.

CDR3 in DNA: TGTGCCAGTAGTCGACAGGGGAAACTTTACGGAGGTGAAAAACTGTTTTTT. Its translation: CASSRQGKLYGGEKLFF. The V gene is TRBV19, the J gene TRBJ1-4, with 8 bases identical to TRBD1. This CDR3 spans 17 amino acids. Trimming removed 5 bases from V and 7 bases from J; junction bases left unmatched: 15. Germline-derived CDR1 and CDR2 are LNHDA and SQIVND (reference sequence).

V is TRBV10-3 and J is TRBJ2-2; 9 nucleotides match TRBD1. Germline CDR1 ENHRY, CDR2 SYGVKD. The V gene end was trimmed by 0 bases and the J gene end by 6 bases; junction bases not matched to a gene: 8. The CDR3 runs 17 residues. This CDR3 is CAISESWGQGKSGELFF. DNA for the CDR3: TGTGCCATCAGTGAGTCTTGGGGACAGGGAAAATCCGGGGAGCTGTTTTTT.

V is TRBV7-8 and J is TRBJ2-4, with a weak D call TRBD2 (5 bases). With 2 bases removed from V and 1 base from J, the gap between germline ends came to 12 bases. The CDR3 loop spans 16 amino acids. The germline V gene encodes CDR1 SGHVS and CDR2 FQNEAQ. The chain's CDR3 is CASSLTRAGAKNIQYF. Written as DNA, the CDR3 is TGTGCCAGCAGCTTAACGAGGGCGGGCGCCAAAAACATTCAGTACTTC.

J is TRBJ1-4 and V is TRBV7-9; D is possibly TRBD1 (6 bases). Germline CDR1 reads SEHNR; CDR2 reads FQNEAQ (reference sequence). The CDR3 is made up of 14 amino acids. The V end lost 5 bases, the J end lost 8 bases, and 15 bases lay between the germline ends. The CDR3: CASSGGRGLEKLFF. The CDR3 bases are TGTGCCAGCAGCGGGGGCAGGGGATTAGAAAAACTGTTTTTT.

CDR3 residues: CATSRGMNTEAFF. CDR3 nucleotide sequence: TGTGCCACCTCGAGGGGGATGAACACTGAAGCTTTCTTT. The rearrangement joins TRBV6-4 to TRBJ1-1; D is possibly TRBD1 (6 bases). The V gene lost 10 bases and the J gene lost 0 bases, with 12 bases spanning the gap. The CDR3 has 13 residues. Germline V gene sequence: CDR1 MRHNA, CDR2 SNTAGT.

The V call is TRBV18, the J call TRBJ1-5, with a weak D call TRBD1 (5 bases). Per germline, CDR1 KGHSH and CDR2 LQKENI. Trimming took off 0 bases at V and 2 bases at J, with 14 bases between the two ends. The CDR3 is 17 residues long. The CDR3 here is CASSPPAGEEGNQPQHF. For the CDR3, the DNA is TGTGCCAGCTCACCACCGGCGGGGGAAGAGGGCAATCAGCCCCAGCATTTT.

The genes are TRBV19 and TRBJ2-2, with 7 bases that match TRBD2. Looked up from germline, CDR1 is LNHDA and CDR2 is SQIVND (reference sequence). The CDR3 sequence is 16 residues long. The V segment lost 5 bases and the J segment 4 bases; nucleotides outside the gene matches: 10. The CDR3 coding sequence is TGTGCCAGTAGTGCGTGGGGAGGGCCCAGCACCGGGGAGCTGTTTTTT. This encodes CASSAWGGPSTGELFF.

This clone showed up just a few times. This rearrangement joins TRBV2 to TRBJ2-5, with no clear D. The J call could be wrong; TRBJ2-7 is a better fit for the DNA end. The CDR3 runs 15 residues. Germline CDR1 reads SNHLY; CDR2 reads FYNNEI. The CDR3 loop is CASSDSAVPTYEQYF. DNA for the CDR3: TGTGCCAGCAGTGATAGTGCGGTTCCTACCTACGAGCAGTACTTC.

In this sample, this clone turned up once. The chain couples TRBV7-2 to TRBJ2-3; TRBD2 is a possible D gene (6 bases). The germline gives CDR1 SGHTA, CDR2 FQGNSA. The CDR3 covers 12 residues. V was pared by 5 bases and J by 6 bases, with 9 bases between. CDR3 coding DNA: TGTGCCAGCAGCCAACGGGGGGATACGCAGTATTTT. The encoded protein is CASSQRGDTQYF.

The chain combines TRBV10-1 with TRBJ2-3; D is unresolved. The V end lost 6 bases, the J end lost 4 bases, and 17 bases lay between the germline ends. This CDR3 is built from 15 residues. CDR1 is WNHNN, CDR2 SYGVQD, per germline (reference sequence). The CDR3 DNA reads TGCGCCAGCAGCCTCCACGGCCCCGAGGCAGATACGCAGTATTTT. Amino acids: CASSLHGPEADTQYF.

This chain joins TRBV19 and TRBJ1-2; D is perhaps TRBD1 (5 bases). This CDR3 is built from 13 residues. The V and J ends lost 11 bases and 1 base respectively, with 14 bases between them. CDR1 is LNHDA and CDR2 is SQIVND in the germline V gene (reference sequence). The CDR3 is CASVGALNYGYTF. The CDR3 DNA reads TGTGCCTCCGTTGGGGCCCTTAACTATGGCTACACCTTC.

Notes on this clone: Other DNA sequences from this sample encode an identical CDR3 as well. The chain uses TRBV5-1 and TRBJ1-1; D not certain. Germline CDR1 reads SGHRS; CDR2 reads YFSETQ. This CDR3 region has 14 residues. Trimming took 0 bases from V and 1 from J, leaving 7 bases between them. The CDR3 here is CASSLGSRNTEAFF. The CDR3 nucleotides are TGCGCCAGCAGCTTGGGGAGTAGGAACACTGAAGCTTTCTTT.

The table lists this clone with a few counts. This sequence joins TRBV5-1 and TRBJ1-1, with 10 bases that match TRBD1. The junction had 7 bases not matched to a gene; V was cut back by 6 bases and J by 8 bases. CDR1 and CDR2 from the germline V gene are SGHRS and YFSETQ. The CDR3 is made up of 13 amino acids. This chain's CDR3 is CASNRDRGKEAFF. The CDR3 bases are TGCGCCAGCAACCGGGACAGGGGTAAAGAAGCTTTCTTT.